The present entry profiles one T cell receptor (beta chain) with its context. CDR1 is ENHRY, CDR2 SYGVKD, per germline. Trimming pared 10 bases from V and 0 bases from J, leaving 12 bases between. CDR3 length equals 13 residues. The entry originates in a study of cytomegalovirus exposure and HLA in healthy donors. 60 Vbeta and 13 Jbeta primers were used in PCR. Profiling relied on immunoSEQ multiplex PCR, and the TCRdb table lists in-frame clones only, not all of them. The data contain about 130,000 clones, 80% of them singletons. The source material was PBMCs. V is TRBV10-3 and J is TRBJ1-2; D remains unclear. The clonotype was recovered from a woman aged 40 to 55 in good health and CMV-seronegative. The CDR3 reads CASQVQPNYGYTF. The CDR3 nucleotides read TGTGCCAGTCAGGTGCAGCCTAACTATGGCTACACCTTC.